One T cell receptor (beta chain) is described in this entry. Its target is unknown. This CDR3 contains 18 residues. The V gene end was trimmed by 1 base and the J gene end by 3 bases; junction bases not matched to a gene: 8. The germline V gene encodes CDR1 MNHEY and CDR2 SVGEGT. TCRdb's copy holds only in-frame clones and misses some; the assay was immunoSEQ multiplex PCR. The profile shows 140,000 to 150,000 clones, about 93% of them singletons. The data originate from a study of T cell responses to AZD1222 COVID-19 vaccine. General study findings and limits: Elevations in Spike-specific TCR breadth and depth followed administration of two AZD1222 doses. In a largely white British group with more females than males, clonal diversity was possibly underestimated.

The V call is TRBV6-2 or TRBV6-3, the J call TRBJ2-5, with 13 bases fitting TRBD2. The sequences come from peripheral blood, collected 28 days after the second AZD1222 dose. The TCR originated in an adult who received the AZD1222 COVID-19 vaccine. The CDR3 sequence: CASSYFPGLAGSKETQYF. DNA of the CDR3: TGTGCCAGCAGTTACTTTCCGGGACTAGCGGGATCTAAAGAGACCCAGTACTTC.